Listed here is a single T cell receptor beta chain. This sample stems from a study of blood T cell repertoires in COVID-19. The wider study: Nucleic acid was either cDNA or gDNA, and it came from T cells, B-cell-depleted T cells, or PBMCs.

V was shortened by 6 bases and J by 0 bases, with 10 bases between the two germline ends. In germline, CDR1 is LGHNT, CDR2 FRNRAP. The CDR3 is 14 amino acids. Sequencing used immunoSEQ multiplex PCR; TCRdb keeps in-frame clones, though not all of them. Counted here are fewer than 150,000 clones, roughly 85% occurring once; the ten biggest clones make up about 4.3%. Material for sequencing was peripheral blood. The rearrangement joins TRBV12-5 to TRBJ2-3; a possible D gene is TRBD1 (6 bases). This sequence was found in a human donor in a cohort sampled during active COVID-19. CDR3 region: CASGPRGSTDTQYF. CDR3 DNA sequence: TGTGCTAGTGGCCCCAGGGGTAGCACAGATACGCAGTATTTT.